One and the same sample provided the 2 T cell receptor beta chains below, sequenced in a study of shared clonotypes between healthy human individuals. Selected positively for CCR7 and CD45RO-negative, naive CD8 cells excluded terminally differentiated effector memory CD45RA+ cells. The assay was immunoSEQ multiplex PCR, and TCRdb's table has in-frame clones only and misses some. This sample yields 1.5 million to 2.5 million clones, of which approximately 94% are seen a single time; 0.95% to 1.5% belongs to the top ten. The source material was naive CD8+ T cells sorted from blood. The receptors shown here come from a man between 18 and 29 years old in good health.

Notes on this clone: The sample carries other DNA sequences with the same CDR3. The chain links TRBV4-1 to TRBJ1-2; D uncertain. Germline values: CDR1 MGHRA, CDR2 YSYEKL. Deletions cut 0 bases from V and 4 bases from J, with 9 bases between. The CDR3 runs to 14 residues. CDR3 protein: CASSQETGGYGYTF. In DNA form, the CDR3 reads TGCGCCAGCAGCCAAGAAACTGGAGGCTATGGCTACACCTTC.

The V call is TRBV15, the J call TRBJ2-7; D may be TRBD2 (6 bases). This CDR3 has 13 residues. Trimming removed 0 bases at V and 6 bases at J, with 9 bases between. CDR1 is LNHNV, CDR2 YYDKDF, per germline (reference sequence). This chain's CDR3 is CATSREDSGEQYF. The CDR3 nucleotides are TGTGCCACCAGCAGAGAGGATAGCGGCGAGCAGTACTTC.